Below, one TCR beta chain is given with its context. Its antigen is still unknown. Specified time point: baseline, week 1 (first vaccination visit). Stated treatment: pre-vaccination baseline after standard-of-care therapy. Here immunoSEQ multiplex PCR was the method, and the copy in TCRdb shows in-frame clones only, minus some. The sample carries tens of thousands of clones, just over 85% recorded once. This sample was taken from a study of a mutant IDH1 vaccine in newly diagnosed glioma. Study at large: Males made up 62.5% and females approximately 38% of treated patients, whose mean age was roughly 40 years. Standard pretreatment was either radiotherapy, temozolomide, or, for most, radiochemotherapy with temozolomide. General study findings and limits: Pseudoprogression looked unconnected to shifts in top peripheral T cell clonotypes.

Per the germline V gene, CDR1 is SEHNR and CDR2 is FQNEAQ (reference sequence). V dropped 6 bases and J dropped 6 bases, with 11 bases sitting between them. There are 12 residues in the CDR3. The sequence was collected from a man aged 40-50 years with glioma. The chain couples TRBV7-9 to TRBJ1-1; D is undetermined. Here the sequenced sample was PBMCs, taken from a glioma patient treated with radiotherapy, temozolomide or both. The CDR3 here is CASSIGMAEAFF. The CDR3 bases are TGTGCCAGCAGTATTGGGATGGCTGAAGCTTTCTTT.